Shown below are 22 T cell receptor beta chains from a single sample sequenced in a study of response to subunit inactivated influenza vaccine. MiXCR was run by TCRdb on the RT-PCR reads, yielding one entry per CDR3 protein. The table records hundreds of thousands of distinct CDR3 sequences, around 15% of them present only once. The sample consisted of PBMCs from blood, taken approximately 15 days before vaccination. The receptors were sampled from a man between 45 and 60 years old who received an inactivated influenza vaccine.

This sequence joins TRBV9 and TRBJ2-5; D possibly corresponds to TRBD2 (6 bases). The V gene lost 0 bases and the J gene lost 2 bases, with 8 bases spanning the gap. Germline CDR1 reads SGDLS; CDR2 reads YYNGEE. CDR3 length: 14 residues. The CDR3 DNA reads TGTGCCAGCAGCGTAGGCGGGGTACAAGAGACCCAGTACTTC. Residues: CASSVGGVQETQYF.

This clonotype has only a few counts. The CDR3 protein is CASTRQGAGYNEQFF. The DNA for the CDR3 is TGTGCCAGCACACGACAGGGGGCTGGCTACAATGAGCAGTTCTTC. V and J are TRBV12-3 or TRBV12-4 and TRBJ2-1; 10 bases match TRBD1. With V trimmed by 7 bases and J by 3 bases, 6 bases remained unmatched. There are 15 residues in the CDR3.

The CDR3: CASSQELGGGNQPQHF. The CDR3, as DNA: TGCGCCAGCAGCCAAGAGCTGGGGGGGGGCAATCAGCCCCAGCATTTT. This chain uses TRBV4-1 with TRBJ1-5; perhaps TRBD1 as D (5 bases). Deletions cut 0 bases from V and 2 bases from J, with 11 bases between. From germline, CDR1 is MGHRA and CDR2 YSYEKL. CDR3 length equals 16 residues.

The chain uses TRBV9 and TRBJ1-1, with D possibly being TRBD1 (5 bases). The V gene lost 2 bases and the J gene lost 4 bases, with 12 bases spanning the gap. CDR3 size: 14 residues. Looked up from germline, CDR1 is SGDLS and CDR2 is YYNGEE. CDR3 region: CASSVVGGGTEAFF. In nucleotides, the CDR3 is TGTGCCAGCAGCGTTGTGGGGGGAGGCACTGAAGCTTTCTTT. The entire variable domain, with the rest obtained from reference TRBV9 and TRBJ1-1, is as follows: DSGVTQTPKHLITATGQRVTLRCSPRSGDLSVYWYQQSLDQGLQFLIQYYNGEERAKGNILERFSAQQFPDLHSELNLSSLELGDSALYFCASSVVGGGTEAFFGQGTRLTVV.

This clonotype was counted ten times or more. The chain joins TRBV27 to TRBJ2-7; 8 nucleotides align to TRBD1. This CDR3 is built from 15 residues. V shed 5 bases and J 1 base; nucleotides not matched to a gene: 7. In germline, CDR1 is MNHEY, CDR2 SMNVEV (reference sequence). The CDR3 coding sequence is TGTGCCAGCAGTACGCGGACAGGGTATTCCTACGAGCAGTACTTC. It translates to CASSTRTGYSYEQYF.

Remarks on this clonotype: It may be a read error: a sequence one base away is much more abundant. V gene TRBV12-3 or TRBV12-4 combines with J gene TRBJ2-3; unclear D gene. This CDR3 comprises 12 residues. The DNA for the CDR3 is TGTGACAGCAGTTTATTGGAAGATACGCAGTATTTT. It translates to CDSSLLEDTQYF.

This clonotype occurred many times. This chain connects TRBV7-8 to TRBJ1-4, with TRBD1 identical over 10 bases. The CDR3 loop spans 16 amino acids. The J segment lost 8 bases and the V segment lost 5 bases, leaving 11 bases of the junction unmatched. The germline V gene encodes CDR1 SGHVS and CDR2 FQNEAQ. The CDR3 loop is CASSPPNDRGLEKLFF. As DNA, the CDR3 is TGTGCCAGCAGCCCCCCCAACGACAGGGGGCTAGAAAAACTGTTTTTT.

This sequence joins TRBV10-2 and TRBJ2-1, with D possibly matching TRBD2 (5 bases). The CDR3 is 13 residues long. Germline loops: CDR1 WSHSY, CDR2 SAAADI. Deletions cut 2 bases from V and 8 bases from J, with 10 bases between. The CDR3 loop reads CASSEPRVDEQFF. DNA for the CDR3: TGCGCCAGCAGTGAGCCGAGGGTCGATGAGCAGTTCTTC.

V usage is TRBV20-1 and J usage is TRBJ2-7, with 8 bases matching TRBD1. V gave up 5 bases and J gave up 3 bases; unmatched junction bases: 6. The CDR3 covers 13 residues. Germline V CDR1 and CDR2: DFQATT, SNEGSKA (reference sequence). The CDR3 bases are TGCAGTGCTCCCGGGACAGGCCTCTACGAGCAGTACTTC. Protein sequence: CSAPGTGLYEQYF.

This clonotype was observed a few times. The V call is TRBV20-1, the J call TRBJ2-7; D perhaps matches TRBD1 (6 bases). The ends were cut back, 7 bases at V and 3 bases at J, with 10 bases in the middle. CDR1 DFQATT and CDR2 SNEGSKA come from the germline V gene (reference sequence). This CDR3 comprises 11 residues. The CDR3 DNA follows: TGCAGTGGCCGGACAGACTACGAGCAGTACTTC. Protein sequence: CSGRTDYEQYF.

The chain links TRBV7-2 to TRBJ2-2; D is perhaps TRBD1 (7 bases). The CDR3 is made up of 13 amino acids. V was shortened by 8 bases and J by 7 bases, with 14 bases between the two germline ends. Per the germline V gene, CDR1 is SGHTA and CDR2 is FQGNSA. As DNA, the CDR3 is TGTGCCAGCGGCCCAGGGGGGTACGGGGAGCTGTTTTTT. Translation: CASGPGGYGELFF.

CDR3 nucleotides: TGTGCCAGCTCACCAAGGGGCACGCGAGAGACCCAGTACTTC. This encodes CASSPRGTRETQYF. The chain is built from TRBV18 and TRBJ2-5; D is perhaps TRBD1 (5 bases). Between the trimmed V and J ends, which lost 2 bases and 4 bases, there was a span of 11 bases. The germline gives CDR1 KGHSH, CDR2 LQKENI. The CDR3 sequence is 14 residues long.

This rearrangement joins TRBV2 to TRBJ2-1, with 8 positions matching TRBD1. The CDR3 runs to 15 residues. In germline, CDR1 is SNHLY, CDR2 FYNNEI. The V and J ends lost 4 bases and 3 bases, in that order; junction bases with no gene match: 5. The CDR3 DNA is TGTGCCAGCAGTGGAGACAGGGGCTACTACAATGAGCAGTTCTTC. The encoded protein is CASSGDRGYYNEQFF.

This clonotype has just a few counts. The CDR3 DNA reads as TGCGCCAGCAGCCCGGGACTCTCCAATGAGCAGTTCTTC. It codes for CASSPGLSNEQFF. This chain uses TRBV5-1 with TRBJ2-1, with TRBD2 as a possible D gene (6 bases). The germline V and J ends were trimmed by 4 bases and 6 bases, with 11 bases remaining between them. Germline V gene sequence: CDR1 SGHRS, CDR2 YFSETQ. This CDR3 is 13 amino acids long.

J is TRBJ2-1 and V is TRBV12-3 or TRBV12-4, with D unclear. V lost 11 bases to trimming and J lost 9 bases, with 8 bases between them. The CDR3 contains 9 residues. CDR3 region: CAPLVEQFF. The CDR3 DNA reads as TGTGCCCCCCTGGTTGAGCAGTTCTTC.

This clonotype was observed a few times. This chain uses TRBV18 with TRBJ1-1; weak D call: TRBD1 (5 bases). The CDR3 sequence is 13 residues long. V was pared by 6 bases and J by 8 bases, with 16 bases between. The germline gives CDR1 KGHSH, CDR2 LQKENI. The CDR3 loop is CASSKQEAKEAFF. The CDR3 nucleotides read TGTGCCAGCTCCAAACAGGAGGCTAAGGAAGCTTTCTTT.

The chain links TRBV12-3 or TRBV12-4 to TRBJ2-2; D is ambiguous. The CDR3 loop spans 14 amino acids. The V gene lost 2 bases and the J gene lost 3 bases, with 7 bases spanning the gap. CDR3 amino acids: CASSLMSDTGELFF. The CDR3 DNA follows: TGTGCCAGCAGTTTAATGTCAGACACCGGGGAGCTGTTTTTT.

This clonotype turned up a few times. This sequence joins TRBV3-1 and TRBJ2-5; 9 positions match TRBD1. The CDR3 spans 12 residues. The V gene end was trimmed by 8 bases and the J gene end by 5 bases; junction bases not matched to a gene: 3. CDR1 is LGHDT and CDR2 is YNNKEL in the germline V gene (reference sequence). The CDR3 is CASGDRAETQYF. Written as DNA, the CDR3 is TGTGCCAGCGGGGACAGGGCTGAGACCCAGTACTTC.

This clonotype appeared a few times. This rearrangement joins TRBV29-1 to TRBJ1-1; D remains unclear. CDR3 length equals 16 residues. The germline CDR1 and CDR2 sequences are SQVTM and ANQGSEA. With 1 base removed from V and 6 bases from J, the gap between germline ends came to 21 bases. The CDR3 nucleotides are TGCAGCGTTGAAGCGTCTGAGACATGGAGCCACGCTGAAGCTTTCTTT. The encoded protein is CSVEASETWSHAEAFF.

The table lists this clonotype with many counts. The rearrangement joins TRBV12-3 or TRBV12-4 to TRBJ1-1; D not certain. Between the trimmed V and J ends, which lost 3 bases and 4 bases, there was a span of 6 bases. The CDR3 runs to 12 residues. The DNA for the CDR3 is TGTGCCAGCAGTTTTGGGAGCACTGAAGCTTTCTTT. As protein: CASSFGSTEAFF.

This clonotype was recorded a few times. V usage is TRBV4-3 and J usage is TRBJ2-3; 9 bases fit TRBD2. Trimming at V came to 0 bases and at J to 2 bases, leaving 6 bases not matched to a gene. Germline-derived CDR1 and CDR2 are LGHNA and YSLEER. The CDR3 has 17 residues. The CDR3 sequence is CASSQENSGGTTDTQYF. DNA of the CDR3: TGCGCCAGCAGCCAAGAAAATAGCGGGGGAACCACAGATACGCAGTATTTT.

The genes are TRBV9 and TRBJ2-4; 11 nucleotides align to TRBD2. The CDR3 sequence is 16 residues long. V gave up 0 bases and J gave up 8 bases; unmatched junction bases: 7. The germline gives CDR1 SGDLS, CDR2 YYNGEE. The CDR3 loop is CASSVVSGRAGDIQYF. CDR3 nucleotide sequence: TGTGCCAGCAGCGTAGTTAGCGGGAGGGCCGGGGACATTCAGTACTTC.